The source of this TCR beta chain is a study of blood T cell repertoires in COVID-19. Study-wide context: Collection of acute and convalescent COVID-19 samples took place in the United States, Italy and Spain. Nucleic acid was either cDNA or gDNA, and it came from T cells, B-cell-depleted T cells, or PBMCs.

In the source study's methods: Researchers report that nucleated cell counts were estimated from reference gene primer amplification. Some clones are missing from TCRdb's copy, which holds only in-frame ones; the method was immunoSEQ multiplex PCR. V and J calls and clone size come straight from that table; D and trimming were deduced from the DNA. The sample consists of fewer than 150,000 clones, 84% of them appearing once. The V gene lost 0 bases and the J gene lost 10 bases, with 24 bases spanning the gap. The CDR3 covers 17 residues. CDR1 and CDR2 (germline): SGHDN, FVKESK. The sequence derives from a human donor in a cohort sampled during active COVID-19. The genes are TRBV14 and TRBJ2-5; tentatively, D is TRBD1 (5 bases). The sample was peripheral blood. The DNA of the CDR3 is TGTGCCAGCAGCCAAGATTGGGGCGTGTCCTCCATTAGTGGCCAGTACTTC. This sequence encodes CASSQDWGVSSISGQYF.